This TCR beta chain was identified in a study of response to subunit inactivated influenza vaccine. Study-level findings and limits: There was a suggestion from the authors that each seasonal influenza vaccination recruits few new T cells.

This clonotype was observed a few times. Its cognate antigen is unknown. Germline V lookup: CDR1 GTSNPN, CDR2 SVGIG (reference sequence). This CDR3 spans 15 amino acids. V trimming: 3 bases; J trimming: 2 bases; junction bases outside the gene matches: 7. Each CDR3 protein gets one entry after TCRdb re-called the RT-PCR reads with MiXCR. This sample yields a few hundred thousand distinct CDR3 sequences, of which around a fifth are seen a single time; roughly 10% belongs to the top ten. The source material was PBMCs from blood, sampled less than 22 months after vaccination. This chain joins TRBV30 and TRBJ1-5; the match to TRBD1 covers 7 bases. The TCR was taken from a man in his fifties or sixties who received an inactivated influenza vaccine. The CDR3: CAWSLMGTGNQPQHF. The CDR3 DNA reads as TGTGCCTGGAGCCTAATGGGGACAGGCAATCAGCCCCAGCATTTT.